This T cell receptor beta chain stems from a study of blood T cell repertoires in COVID-19. At the level of the study: COVID-19 samples, acute and convalescent, were from the United States, Italy and Spain. Sample material is recorded as cDNA or gDNA derived from T cells, B-cell-depleted T cells, or PBMCs.

This clone was observed a few times. Original handling: Quantification of nucleated cells was approximated via reference gene primer amplification. Here immunoSEQ multiplex PCR was the method, and the copy in TCRdb shows in-frame clones only, minus some. That table supplies the V and J calls and clone size; D and trimming were determined from the DNA. The sample holds some 240,000 clones; about nine tenths are singletons and the top ten take approximately 7.5%. This CDR3 has 15 residues. Germline CDR1 and CDR2: SEHNR and FQNEAQ (reference sequence). The V and J ends lost 3 bases and 7 bases, in that order; junction bases with no gene match: 7.

The material sequenced was peripheral blood. The rearrangement links TRBV7-9 to TRBJ2-2, with 8 nucleotides matching TRBD1. This sequence originates from a man in his fifties or sixties who had recovered from COVID-19. CDR3 bases: TGTGCCAGCAGCTTCTGGACAGGGCGAGTCGGGGAGCTGTTTTTT. It specifies CASSFWTGRVGELFF.